This T cell receptor (beta chain) was documented in a study of T cells after yellow fever vaccination. Study-wide results and limits: Only a minor proportion of clonotypes was detected across both CD4 and CD8 compartments. High-abundance clonotypes from the bulk population could contaminate FACS-sorted repertoires.

Worth noting for this clonotype: The antigen is not known. Compared with germline, one end of the junction differs, possibly owing to a read error.

Production of TCR cDNA was by 5'RACE template switching, which also added a universal primer site and UMIs. Each CDR3 protein gets one entry after TCRdb re-called the 5' RACE reads with MiXCR. The table includes 250,000 to 350,000 distinct CDR3 sequences, roughly 6.8% detected once. The CDR3 is 16 amino acids. Germline assignment: CDR1 SGHRS and CDR2 YFSETQ. V and J are TRBV5-1 and TRBJ2-3; the match to TRBD2 covers 7 bases. The receptor's source is a man between 18 and 35 years old who received the YFV17D yellow fever vaccine. Sequences were derived from PBMCs, sampled roughly seven weeks after the first yellow fever vaccination. The CDR3 nucleotides read TGCGCCAGCACCTTGGAGAGAGGAGCGGGGCTGGGTACGCAGTATTTT. Protein: CASTLERGAGLGTQYF.